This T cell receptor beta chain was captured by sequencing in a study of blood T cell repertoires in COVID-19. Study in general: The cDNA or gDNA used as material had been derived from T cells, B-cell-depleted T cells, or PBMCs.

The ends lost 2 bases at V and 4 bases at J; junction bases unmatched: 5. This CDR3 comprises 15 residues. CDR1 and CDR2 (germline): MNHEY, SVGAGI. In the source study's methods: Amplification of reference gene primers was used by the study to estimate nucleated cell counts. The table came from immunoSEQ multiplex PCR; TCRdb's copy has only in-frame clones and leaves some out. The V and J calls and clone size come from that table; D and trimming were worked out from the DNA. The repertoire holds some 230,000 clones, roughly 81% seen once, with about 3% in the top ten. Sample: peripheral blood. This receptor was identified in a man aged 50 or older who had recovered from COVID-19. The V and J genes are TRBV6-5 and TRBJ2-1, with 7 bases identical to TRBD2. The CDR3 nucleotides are TGTGCCAGCAGTTACAAGCCGGGAGGTTACAATGAGCAGTTCTTC. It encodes CASSYKPGGYNEQFF.